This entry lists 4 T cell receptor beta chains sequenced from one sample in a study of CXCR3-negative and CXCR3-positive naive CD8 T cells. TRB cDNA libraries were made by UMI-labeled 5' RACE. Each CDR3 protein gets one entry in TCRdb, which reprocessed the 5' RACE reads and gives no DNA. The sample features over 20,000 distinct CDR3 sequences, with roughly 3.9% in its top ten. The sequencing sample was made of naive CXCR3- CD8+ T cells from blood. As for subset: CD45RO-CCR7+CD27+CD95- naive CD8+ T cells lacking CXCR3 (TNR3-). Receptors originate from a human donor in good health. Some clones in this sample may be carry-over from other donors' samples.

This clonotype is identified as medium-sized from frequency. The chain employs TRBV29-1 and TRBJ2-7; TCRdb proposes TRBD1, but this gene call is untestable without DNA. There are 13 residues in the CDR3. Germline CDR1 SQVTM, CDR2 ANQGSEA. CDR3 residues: CSVDSGTGDEQYF.

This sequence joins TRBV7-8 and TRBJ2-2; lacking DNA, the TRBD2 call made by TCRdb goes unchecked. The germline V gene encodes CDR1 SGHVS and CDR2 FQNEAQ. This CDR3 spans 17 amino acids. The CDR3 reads CASSLGRLAAYTGELFF.

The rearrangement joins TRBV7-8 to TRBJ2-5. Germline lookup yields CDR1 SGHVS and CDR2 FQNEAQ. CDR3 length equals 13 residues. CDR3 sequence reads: CAGQRENTVTQYF.

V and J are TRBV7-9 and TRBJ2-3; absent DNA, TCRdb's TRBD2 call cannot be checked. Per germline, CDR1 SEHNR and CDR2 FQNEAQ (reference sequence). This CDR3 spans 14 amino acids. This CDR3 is CASSFMTSGGAQYF. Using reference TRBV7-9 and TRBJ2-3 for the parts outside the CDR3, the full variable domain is DTGVSQNPRHKITKRGQNVTFRCDPISEHNRLYWYRQTLGQGPEFLTYFQNEAQLEKSRLLSDRFSAERPKGSFSTLEIQRTEQGDSAMYLCASSFMTSGGAQYFGPGTRLTVL.